The 9 T cell receptor beta chains listed next were all sequenced from one sample in a study of shared clonotypes between healthy human individuals. TCRdb's table, derived via immunoSEQ multiplex PCR, lists solely in-frame clones and lacks some. Among 530,000 or so clones listed, 75% to 80% were seen once. Sequences were obtained from PBMCs. The receptors come from a woman between 40 and 50 years old in good health. Some clones in this sample may be carry-over from other donors' samples.

This clone was detected once. The rearrangement links TRBV28 to TRBJ2-5; 8 bases match TRBD2. Looked up from germline, CDR1 is MDHEN and CDR2 is SYDVKM. V was pared by 7 bases and J by 0 bases, with 7 bases of the junction left unmatched. The CDR3 loop spans 15 amino acids. CDR3 nucleotide sequence: TGTGCCAGCAATTCAGCGGGAGCGGACCAAGAGACCCAGTACTTC. This gives the protein CASNSAGADQETQYF. Filled out from reference TRBV28 and TRBJ2-5, the complete variable domain reads DVKVTQSSRYLVKRTGEKVFLECVQDMDHENMFWYRQDPGLGLRLIYFSYDVKMKEKGDIPEGYSVSREKKERFSLILESASTNQTSMYLCASNSAGADQETQYFGPGTRLLVL.

The chain joins TRBV18 to TRBJ2-1, with 8 bases that match TRBD2. Germline V CDR1 and CDR2: KGHSH, LQKENI. Losses at the gene ends were 0 bases for V and 6 bases for J; bases not matched to a gene: 4. This CDR3 contains 15 residues. This CDR3 reads CASSPPGGRSNEQFF. CDR3 nucleotides: TGTGCCAGCTCACCACCGGGCGGGAGGTCCAATGAGCAGTTCTTC.

Only one count was recorded for this clone. The chain combines TRBV5-6 with TRBJ1-6; TRBD1 is a possible D gene (5 bases). CDR1 SGHDT and CDR2 YYEEEE come from the germline V gene. Trimming stripped 0 bases from V and 19 bases from J, with 14 bases between. The length of the CDR3 is 12 residues. CDR3 coding DNA: TGTGCCAGCAGCTTGGGGAATCAGGGCAGACACTTT. It is translated as CASSLGNQGRHF. Variable domain in full (rest from reference TRBV5-6 and TRBJ1-6): DAGVTQSPTHLIKTRGQQVTLRCSPKSGHDTVSWYQQALGQGPQFIFQYYEEEERQRGNFPDRFSGHQFPNYSSELNVNALLLGDSALYLCASSLGNQGRHFGNGTRLTVT.

This clone was detected a few times. The chain uses TRBV7-2 and TRBJ1-5; possibly TRBD1 for D (5 bases). The CDR3 spans 18 residues. Germline loops: CDR1 SGHTA, CDR2 FQGNSA. V gave up 1 base and J gave up 6 bases, with 22 bases separating them. CDR3 nucleotides: TGTGCCAGCAGCTTAGTCGGGGGGTATTCCGGATCGAGTCAGCCCCAGCATTTT. It encodes CASSLVGGYSGSSQPQHF.

The rearrangement links TRBV10-3 to TRBJ2-2; 8 bases are shared with TRBD2. The CDR3 totals 15 residues. V lost 6 bases and J lost 3; bases outside the gene matches: 6. In germline, CDR1 is ENHRY, CDR2 SYGVKD. Here the CDR3 DNA reads TGTGCCATCAGAACCGGGGGGGGATACACCGGGGAGCTGTTTTTT. Translating it yields CAIRTGGGYTGELFF.

V usage is TRBV5-1 and J usage is TRBJ2-5; no clear D. There are 13 residues in the CDR3. With 0 bases removed from V and 2 bases from J, the gap between germline ends came to 5 bases. CDR1 and CDR2 (germline): SGHRS, YFSETQ. The CDR3 coding sequence is TGCGCCAGCAGCTTGGCGATTCAAGAGACCCAGTACTTC. It encodes CASSLAIQETQYF.

This clone was counted a few times. The chain combines TRBV5-8 with TRBJ1-2; possible D gene TRBD1, 5 bases. The CDR3 sequence is 16 residues long. V lost 3 bases to trimming and J lost 7 bases, with 22 bases between them. Germline assignment: CDR1 SGHTS and CDR2 YDEGEE. The CDR3 here is CASSWGGVWAAVGYTF. CDR3 in DNA: TGTGCCAGCAGCTGGGGAGGGGTGTGGGCAGCGGTTGGCTACACCTTC.

This clone was counted a single time. The chain has TRBV7-9 and TRBJ2-1; perhaps D is TRBD1 or TRBD2 (5 bases each). The CDR3 is made up of 18 amino acids. V was trimmed by 2 bases and J by 7 bases, leaving 24 bases between them. CDR1 SEHNR and CDR2 FQNEAQ come from the germline V gene (reference sequence). CDR3 nucleotides: TGTGCCAGCAGCTTAAAGTTCGCTAGGCAGGGATGGGGGAATGAGCAGTTCTTC. The encoded protein is CASSLKFARQGWGNEQFF.

This chain links TRBV4-2 with TRBJ2-1; TRBD1 matches 8 bases. From germline, CDR1 is LGHNA and CDR2 YNFKEQ. The J segment lost 4 bases and the V segment lost 0 bases, leaving 2 bases of the junction unmatched. The CDR3 is made up of 15 amino acids. The CDR3 region has the DNA TGTGCCAGCAGCCAAGATAGGACAGGGTACAATGAGCAGTTCTTC. This codes for CASSQDRTGYNEQFF.